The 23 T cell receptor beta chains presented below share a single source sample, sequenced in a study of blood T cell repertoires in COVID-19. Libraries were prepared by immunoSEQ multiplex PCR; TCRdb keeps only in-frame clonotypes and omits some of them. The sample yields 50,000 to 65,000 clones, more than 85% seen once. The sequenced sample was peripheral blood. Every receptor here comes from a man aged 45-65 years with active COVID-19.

CDR3 loop: CASSGQGIRSNYGYTF. CDR3 DNA sequence: TGTGCCAGTAGTGGACAGGGGATTAGGTCTAACTATGGCTACACCTTC. The V gene is TRBV19, the J gene TRBJ1-2; 9 nucleotides align to TRBD1. This CDR3 has 16 amino acids. The trim removed 5 bases at V and 0 bases at J, leaving 7 bases unmatched. Germline V gene data show CDR1 as LNHDA and CDR2 as SQIVND (reference sequence).

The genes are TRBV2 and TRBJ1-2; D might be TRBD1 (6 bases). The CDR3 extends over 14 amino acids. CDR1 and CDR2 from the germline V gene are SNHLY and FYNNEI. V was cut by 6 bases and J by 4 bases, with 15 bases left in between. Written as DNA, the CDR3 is TGTGCCAGCAGAAAGAACAGGGAGATCTATGGCTACACCTTC. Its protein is CASRKNREIYGYTF.

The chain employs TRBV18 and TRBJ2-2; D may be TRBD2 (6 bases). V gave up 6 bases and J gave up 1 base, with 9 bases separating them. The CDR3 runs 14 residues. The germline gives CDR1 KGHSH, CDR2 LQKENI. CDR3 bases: TGTGCCAGCTCCGCCGGGGGGAACACCGGGGAGCTGTTTTTT. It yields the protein CASSAGGNTGELFF.

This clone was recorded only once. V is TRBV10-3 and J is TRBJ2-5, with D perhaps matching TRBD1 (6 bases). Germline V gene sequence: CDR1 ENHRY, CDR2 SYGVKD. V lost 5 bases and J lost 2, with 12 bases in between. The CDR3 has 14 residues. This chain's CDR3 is CAISIGQKQETQYF. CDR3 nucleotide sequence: TGTGCCATCAGTATCGGACAGAAACAAGAGACCCAGTACTTC.

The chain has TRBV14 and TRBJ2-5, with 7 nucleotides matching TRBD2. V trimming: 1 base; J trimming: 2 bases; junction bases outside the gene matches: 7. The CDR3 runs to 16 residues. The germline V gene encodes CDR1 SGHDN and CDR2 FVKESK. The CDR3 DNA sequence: TGTGCCAGCAGCCAAGGGCGACAGCGGGGACAAGAGACCCAGTACTTC. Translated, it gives CASSQGRQRGQETQYF.

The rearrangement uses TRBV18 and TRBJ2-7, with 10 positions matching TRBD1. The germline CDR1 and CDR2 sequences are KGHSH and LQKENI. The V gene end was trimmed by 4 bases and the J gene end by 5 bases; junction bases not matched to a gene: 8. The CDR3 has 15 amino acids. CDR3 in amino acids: CASSLPRTGGNEQYF. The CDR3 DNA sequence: TGTGCCAGCTCACTCCCCAGGACAGGGGGTAACGAGCAGTACTTC.

The CDR3 region is CASSYIAGGTGELFF. The CDR3 DNA is TGTGCCAGCAGTTACATAGCGGGAGGCACCGGGGAGCTGTTTTTT. The chain couples TRBV6-2 or TRBV6-3 to TRBJ2-2; 10 nucleotides match TRBD2. Unmatched junction bases numbered 1, after V lost 2 bases and J lost 4 bases. CDR3 length equals 15 residues. In germline, CDR1 is MNHEY, CDR2 SVGEGT.

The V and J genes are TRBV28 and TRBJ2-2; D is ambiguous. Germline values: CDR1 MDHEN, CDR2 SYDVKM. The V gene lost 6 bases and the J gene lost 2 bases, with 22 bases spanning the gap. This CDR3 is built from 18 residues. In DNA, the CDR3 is TGTGCCAGCAGCCTATCTTGGGTTCAGGAAACAAACACCGGGGAGCTGTTTTTT. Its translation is CASSLSWVQETNTGELFF.

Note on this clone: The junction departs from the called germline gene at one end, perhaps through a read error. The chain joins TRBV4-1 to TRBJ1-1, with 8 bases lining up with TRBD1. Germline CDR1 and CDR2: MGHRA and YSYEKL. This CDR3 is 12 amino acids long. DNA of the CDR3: TGCGCCAGCAGCCAAGAGGGGACAGGCCGTTACTTT. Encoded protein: CASSQEGTGRYF.

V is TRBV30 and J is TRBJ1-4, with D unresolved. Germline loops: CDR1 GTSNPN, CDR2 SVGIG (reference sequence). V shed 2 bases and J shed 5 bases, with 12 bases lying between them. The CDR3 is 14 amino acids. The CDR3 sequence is CAWSSWADNEKLFF. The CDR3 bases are TGTGCCTGGAGTAGTTGGGCAGACAATGAAAAACTGTTTTTT.

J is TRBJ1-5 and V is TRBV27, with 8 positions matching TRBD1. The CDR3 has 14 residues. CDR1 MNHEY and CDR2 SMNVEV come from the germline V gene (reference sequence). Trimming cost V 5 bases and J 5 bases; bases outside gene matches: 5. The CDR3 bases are TGTGCCAGCAGTCCCGGGACAGGTTATCAGCCCCAGCATTTT. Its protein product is CASSPGTGYQPQHF.

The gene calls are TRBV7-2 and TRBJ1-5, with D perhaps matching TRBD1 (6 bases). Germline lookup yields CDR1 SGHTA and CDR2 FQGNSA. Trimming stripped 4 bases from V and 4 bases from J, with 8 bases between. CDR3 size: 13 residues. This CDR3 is CASSSQGNQPQHF. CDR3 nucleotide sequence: TGTGCCAGCAGCTCCCAGGGGAATCAGCCCCAGCATTTT.

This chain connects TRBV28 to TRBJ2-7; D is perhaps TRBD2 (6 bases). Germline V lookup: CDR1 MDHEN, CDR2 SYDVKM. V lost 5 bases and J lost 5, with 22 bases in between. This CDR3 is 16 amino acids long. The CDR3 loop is CASSTYRDSPIDEQYF. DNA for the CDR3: TGTGCCAGCAGTACATACCGGGACTCGCCGATCGACGAGCAGTACTTC.

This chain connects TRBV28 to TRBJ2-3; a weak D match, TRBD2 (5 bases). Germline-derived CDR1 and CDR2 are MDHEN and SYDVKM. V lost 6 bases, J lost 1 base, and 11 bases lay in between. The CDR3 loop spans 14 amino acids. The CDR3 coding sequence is TGTGCCAGCAGGCATGCGGAGGGCACAGATACGCAGTATTTT. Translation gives CASRHAEGTDTQYF.

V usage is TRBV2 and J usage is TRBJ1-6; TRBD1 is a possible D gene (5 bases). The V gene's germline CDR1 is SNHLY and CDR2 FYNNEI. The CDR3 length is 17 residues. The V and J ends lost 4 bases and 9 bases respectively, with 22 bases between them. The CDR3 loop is CASSAPDDDSFGSPLHF. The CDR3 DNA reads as TGTGCCAGCAGTGCCCCAGATGACGACAGCTTCGGTTCACCCCTCCACTTT.

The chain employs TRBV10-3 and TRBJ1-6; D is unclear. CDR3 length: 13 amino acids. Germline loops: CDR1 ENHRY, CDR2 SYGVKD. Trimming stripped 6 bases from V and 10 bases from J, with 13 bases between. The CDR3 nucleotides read TGTGCCATCAGATGGCAGGAAGAGTCACCCCTCCACTTT. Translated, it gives CAIRWQEESPLHF.

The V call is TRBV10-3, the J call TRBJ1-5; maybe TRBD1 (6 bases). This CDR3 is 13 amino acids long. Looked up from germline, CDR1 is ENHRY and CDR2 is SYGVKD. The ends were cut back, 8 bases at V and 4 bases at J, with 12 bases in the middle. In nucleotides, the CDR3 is TGTGCCATCCACGGACAGATTAATCAGCCCCAGCATTTT. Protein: CAIHGQINQPQHF.

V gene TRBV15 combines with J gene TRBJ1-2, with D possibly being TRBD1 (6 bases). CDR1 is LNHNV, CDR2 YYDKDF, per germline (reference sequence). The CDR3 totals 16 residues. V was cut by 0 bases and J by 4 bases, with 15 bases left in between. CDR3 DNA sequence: TGTGCCACCAGCAGAGATCTCCTGGGGGCGCTCTATGGCTACACCTTC. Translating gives CATSRDLLGALYGYTF.

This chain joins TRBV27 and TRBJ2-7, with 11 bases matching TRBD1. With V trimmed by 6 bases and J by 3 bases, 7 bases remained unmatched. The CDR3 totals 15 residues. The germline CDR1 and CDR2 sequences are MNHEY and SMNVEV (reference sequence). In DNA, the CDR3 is TGTGCCAGCAGGTCGGACAGGGGGCTTCGCTACGAGCAGTACTTC. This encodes CASRSDRGLRYEQYF.

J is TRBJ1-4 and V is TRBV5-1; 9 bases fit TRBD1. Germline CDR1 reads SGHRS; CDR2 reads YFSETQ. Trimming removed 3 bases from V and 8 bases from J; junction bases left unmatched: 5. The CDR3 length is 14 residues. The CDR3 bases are TGCGCCAGCAGCTCGGCCGGGACAGGGGAAAAACTGTTTTTT. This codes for CASSSAGTGEKLFF.

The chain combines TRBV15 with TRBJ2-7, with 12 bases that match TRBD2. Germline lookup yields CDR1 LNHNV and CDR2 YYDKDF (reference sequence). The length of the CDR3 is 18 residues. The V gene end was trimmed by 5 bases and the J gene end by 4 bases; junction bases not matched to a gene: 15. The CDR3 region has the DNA TGTGCCACCAGCGGAAGGACTAGCGGGACCCGGGGGCCGTACGAGCAGTACTTC. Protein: CATSGRTSGTRGPYEQYF.

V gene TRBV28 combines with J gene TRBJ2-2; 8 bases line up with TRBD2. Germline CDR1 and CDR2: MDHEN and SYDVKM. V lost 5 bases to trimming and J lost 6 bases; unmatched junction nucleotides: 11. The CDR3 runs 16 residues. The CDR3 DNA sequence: TGTGCCAGCAGTCCCCCAAGCGGGAGACCCCCCGGGGAGCTGTTTTTT. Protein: CASSPPSGRPPGELFF.

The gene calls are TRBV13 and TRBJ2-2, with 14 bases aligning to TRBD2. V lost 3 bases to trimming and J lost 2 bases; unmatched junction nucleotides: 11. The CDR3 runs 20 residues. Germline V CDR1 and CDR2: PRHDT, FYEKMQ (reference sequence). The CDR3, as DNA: TGTGCCAGCAGCTTTTCCAGACTAGCGGGAGGGGTGCCCAACACCGGGGAGCTGTTTTTT. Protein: CASSFSRLAGGVPNTGELFF.